This T cell receptor beta chain originates from a study of cytomegalovirus exposure and HLA in healthy donors. Study outcomes and limitations: Researchers counted over 150 TCR beta chains as cytomegalovirus-associated. The study reported that TCR beta sequences accurately predicted HLA-A and HLA-B alleles in most subjects.

In regard to this clone: Its antigen remains unidentified.

PCR amplification relied on 60 Vbeta primers (plus 13 Jbeta primers). TCRdb's copy holds only in-frame clones and misses some; the assay was immunoSEQ multiplex PCR. Found here are 50,000 to 70,000 clones, around 73% of them singletons; the top ten hold around 3%. The ends lost 4 bases at V and 0 bases at J; junction bases unmatched: 6. The CDR3 extends over 18 amino acids. Looked up from germline, CDR1 is MGHDK and CDR2 is SYGVNS. The gene calls are TRBV25-1 and TRBJ2-1, with 13 bases identical to TRBD2. The sequence came from a girl aged 10 to 17 in good health and CMV-seropositive. Sequences were obtained from PBMCs. CDR3 residues: CASSGRTSGSSSYNEQFF. CDR3 in DNA: TGTGCCAGCAGTGGGCGGACTAGCGGGAGCTCCTCCTACAATGAGCAGTTCTTC. Variable domain in full (rest from reference TRBV25-1 and TRBJ2-1): EADIYQTPRYLVIGTGKKITLECSQTMGHDKMYWYQQDPGMELHLIHYSYGVNSTEKGDLSSESTVSRIRTEHFPLTLESARPSHTSQYLCASSGRTSGSSSYNEQFFGPGTRLTVL.